The entry that follows covers one T cell receptor beta chain sequence. The antigen remains undetermined. This specimen belongs to a study of shared clonotypes between healthy human individuals. Whole-study results and caveats: When naive CD4 clonotypes were compared across a few donors, around 5% were shared. Limited genetic and exposure-history diversity came from having few donors. Sampling covered nothing but blood. Tissue TCR repertoires likely differ from those found in blood. In general, naive subsets displayed greater estimated richness than memory subsets did.

CDR1 and CDR2 from the germline V gene are MNHEY and SVGAGI. V dropped 0 bases and J dropped 5 bases, with 11 bases sitting between them. This CDR3 comprises 14 residues. Sequencing was performed with immunoSEQ multiplex PCR; in TCRdb, only in-frame clones are kept and a portion is missing. Among about 2.4 million clones, more than 90% were seen once, and the ten largest hold under 0.15%. The clonotype originates from a man aged 18 to 35 in good health. This rearrangement joins TRBV6-5 to TRBJ2-7; D uncertain. Sequenced sample: naive CD4+ T cells sorted from blood. The subset is: CD45RA+ positively selected. The CDR3 region has the DNA TGTGCCAGCAGTTACTCGACGATCAGGCACGAGCAGTACTTC. It yields the protein CASSYSTIRHEQYF.